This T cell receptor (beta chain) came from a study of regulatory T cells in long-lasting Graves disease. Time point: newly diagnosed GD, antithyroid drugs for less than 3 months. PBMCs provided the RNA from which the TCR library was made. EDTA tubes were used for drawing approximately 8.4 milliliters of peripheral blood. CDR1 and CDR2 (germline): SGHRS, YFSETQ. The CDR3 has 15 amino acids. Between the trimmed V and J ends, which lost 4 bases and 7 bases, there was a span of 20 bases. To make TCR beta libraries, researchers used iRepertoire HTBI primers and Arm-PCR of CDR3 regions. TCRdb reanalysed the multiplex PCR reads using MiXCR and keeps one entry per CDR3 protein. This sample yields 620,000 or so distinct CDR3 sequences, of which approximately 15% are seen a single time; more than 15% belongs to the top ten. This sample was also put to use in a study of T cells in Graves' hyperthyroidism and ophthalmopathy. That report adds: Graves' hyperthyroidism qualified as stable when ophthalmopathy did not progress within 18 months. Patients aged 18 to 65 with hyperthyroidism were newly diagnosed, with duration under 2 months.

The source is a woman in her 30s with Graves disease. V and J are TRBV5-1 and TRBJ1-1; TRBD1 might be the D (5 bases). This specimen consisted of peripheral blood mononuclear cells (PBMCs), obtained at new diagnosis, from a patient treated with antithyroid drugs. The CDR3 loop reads CASSLSSTVSGEAFF. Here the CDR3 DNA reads TGCGCCAGCAGCCTCTCCTCGACAGTGTCAGGTGAAGCTTTCTTT.